Listed below are T cell receptor beta chains from one sample, sequenced in a study of blood T cells in healthy people across ages. TCRdb fed the 5' RACE reads into MiXCR, producing one record per CDR3 protein. Seen here are some 640,000 distinct CDR3 sequences, about 28% observed once, and the top ten hold 15% to 19%. What was sequenced was blood. Every receptor here comes from a woman aged 80 or over in good health. CDR3s include the opening cysteine and the closing phenylalanine or tryptophan. A D gene is named only where the DNA matches it firmly. Expanded clones are given a class, and other clones once, few, many or no size at all.

j_gene: TRBJ2-4; abundance: many; v_gene: TRBV6-5; d_gene: .; CDR3aa: CAVRASGSKNIQYF; CDR3nt: TGTGCCGTACGGGCGTCCGGGTCCAAAAACATTCAGTACTTC
j_gene: TRBJ2-7; abundance: .; v_gene: TRBV11-2; d_gene: TRBD1; CDR3aa: CASSLGQEFQYF; CDR3nt: TGTGCCAGCAGCCTAGGACAGGAGTTTCAGTACTTC
j_gene: TRBJ2-7; abundance: few; v_gene: TRBV27; d_gene: .; CDR3aa: CASRQGSHEQYF; CDR3nt: TGTGCCAGCAGACAGGGCAGCCACGAGCAGTACTTC
j_gene: TRBJ2-1; abundance: few; v_gene: TRBV5-1; d_gene: TRBD1; CDR3aa: CASSHRTGQPDNEQFF; CDR3nt: TGCGCCAGCAGCCATAGGACAGGTCAACCTGACAATGAGCAGTTCTTC
j_gene: TRBJ2-5; abundance: .; v_gene: TRBV20-1; d_gene: TRBD2; CDR3aa: CSARLAGRPETQYF; CDR3nt: TGCAGTGCTAGACTAGCGGGACGCCCGGAGACCCAGTACTTC
j_gene: TRBJ2-5; abundance: .; v_gene: TRBV20-1; d_gene: TRBD2; CDR3aa: CSARVPGLAFETQYF; CDR3nt: TGCAGTGCTAGAGTGCCGGGACTAGCGTTTGAGACCCAGTACTTC
j_gene: TRBJ2-3; abundance: .; v_gene: TRBV5-1; d_gene: .; CDR3aa: CAGSFDRGITDTQYF; CDR3nt: TGCGCCGGCAGCTTTGATCGGGGGATCACAGATACGCAGTATTTT
j_gene: TRBJ2-5; abundance: once; v_gene: TRBV7-2; d_gene: TRBD2; CDR3aa: CASRGRGTSGIWEQYF; CDR3nt: TGTGCCAGCAGGGGTCGAGGGACTAGCGGGATATGGGAGCAGTACTTC
j_gene: TRBJ2-5; abundance: many; v_gene: TRBV7-2; d_gene: .; CDR3aa: CASSFRGAGTQYF; CDR3nt: TGTGCCAGCAGCTTCAGGGGTGCGGGGACCCAGTACTTC
j_gene: TRBJ1-5; abundance: many; v_gene: TRBV7-2; d_gene: .; CDR3aa: CASSLVASGTNQPQHF; CDR3nt: TGTGCCAGCAGCCTGGTTGCTTCTGGGACCAATCAGCCCCAGCATTTT
j_gene: TRBJ2-5; abundance: .; v_gene: TRBV20-1; d_gene: .; CDR3aa: CSARAAGLQETQYF; CDR3nt: TGCAGTGCTAGAGCCGCCGGGCTCCAAGAGACCCAGTACTTC
j_gene: TRBJ1-4; abundance: many; v_gene: TRBV6-6; d_gene: TRBD1; CDR3aa: CASSMTGLNEKLFF; CDR3nt: TGTGCCAGCAGTATGACAGGGTTAAATGAAAAACTGTTTTTT
j_gene: TRBJ2-3; abundance: many; v_gene: TRBV25-1; d_gene: TRBD1; CDR3aa: CASSEGQGRTDTQYF; CDR3nt: TGTGCCAGCAGTGAAGGACAGGGGAGAACAGATACGCAGTATTTT
j_gene: TRBJ2-5; abundance: many; v_gene: TRBV6-6; d_gene: TRBD2; CDR3aa: CASSYGASGGLFQETQYF; CDR3nt: TGTGCCAGCAGTTACGGGGCTAGCGGGGGGTTGTTCCAAGAGACCCAGTACTTC
j_gene: TRBJ1-2; abundance: .; v_gene: TRBV28; d_gene: .; CDR3aa: CASSPSGIGYGYTF; CDR3nt: TGTGCCAGCAGCCCGAGTGGCATCGGCTATGGCTACACCTTC
j_gene: TRBJ2-2; abundance: few; v_gene: TRBV6-6; d_gene: TRBD2; CDR3aa: CASSREGNTGELFF; CDR3nt: TGTGCCAGCAGTAGGGAGGGGAACACCGGGGAGCTGTTTTTT
j_gene: TRBJ1-2; abundance: few; v_gene: TRBV19; d_gene: TRBD1; CDR3aa: CASAQPGQVLGYTF; CDR3nt: TGTGCCAGTGCCCAGCCGGGACAGGTCCTTGGCTACACCTTC
j_gene: TRBJ2-5; abundance: many; v_gene: TRBV20-1; d_gene: .; CDR3aa: CSARWVRQETQYF; CDR3nt: TGCAGTGCTAGATGGGTCCGCCAAGAGACCCAGTACTTC
j_gene: TRBJ2-1; abundance: many; v_gene: TRBV20-1; d_gene: .; CDR3aa: CSAGNSDSYNEQFF; CDR3nt: TGCAGTGCTGGAAACAGCGACTCCTACAATGAGCAGTTCTTC
j_gene: TRBJ2-2; abundance: .; v_gene: TRBV11-3; d_gene: TRBD2; CDR3aa: CASSFGLADTGELFF; CDR3nt: TGTGCCAGCAGCTTCGGACTAGCGGACACCGGGGAGCTGTTTTTT
j_gene: TRBJ1-1; abundance: few; v_gene: TRBV14; d_gene: .; CDR3aa: CASSQTPTAPTEAFF; CDR3nt: TGTGCCAGCAGCCAAACTCCGACAGCACCCACTGAAGCTTTCTTT
j_gene: TRBJ1-2; abundance: many; v_gene: TRBV7-8; d_gene: .; CDR3aa: CASSVREGGDGYTF; CDR3nt: TGTGCCAGCAGCGTACGAGAAGGGGGAGATGGCTACACCTTC
j_gene: TRBJ2-3; abundance: many; v_gene: TRBV7-9; d_gene: TRBD2; CDR3aa: CASSPGTTSTDTQYF; CDR3nt: TGTGCCAGCAGCCCTGGGACTACTAGCACAGATACGCAGTATTTT
j_gene: TRBJ2-3; abundance: many; v_gene: TRBV9; d_gene: .; CDR3aa: CASSVAIFTDTQYF; CDR3nt: TGTGCCAGCAGCGTAGCCATTTTTACAGATACGCAGTATTTT
j_gene: TRBJ2-5; abundance: many; v_gene: TRBV5-1; d_gene: .; CDR3aa: CASSRGILAGPTQETQYF; CDR3nt: TGCGCCAGCAGCAGGGGTATATTGGCAGGGCCCACCCAAGAGACCCAGTACTTC
j_gene: TRBJ1-1; abundance: .; v_gene: TRBV30; d_gene: .; CDR3aa: CAWSHGRREAFF; CDR3nt: TGTGCCTGGAGTCACGGGCGGAGGGAGGCTTTCTTT
j_gene: TRBJ2-2; abundance: few; v_gene: TRBV7-2; d_gene: .; CDR3aa: CASSLRLTNTGELFF; CDR3nt: TGTGCCAGCAGCTTAAGGTTAACGAACACCGGGGAGCTGTTTTTT
j_gene: TRBJ2-3; abundance: many; v_gene: TRBV3-1; d_gene: .; CDR3aa: CASSPGRGTPSTDTQYF; CDR3nt: TGTGCCAGCAGCCCAGGTCGGGGGACGCCTAGCACAGATACGCAGTATTTT
j_gene: TRBJ2-1; abundance: few; v_gene: TRBV30; d_gene: TRBD2; CDR3aa: CAWSDPLAGGPLSYNEQFF; CDR3nt: TGTGCCTGGAGTGACCCCCTGGCGGGGGGGCCGCTGTCCTACAATGAGCAGTTCTTC
j_gene: TRBJ1-1; abundance: many; v_gene: TRBV5-1; d_gene: .; CDR3aa: CASSLVAGTGTEAFF; CDR3nt: TGCGCCAGCAGCTTGGTGGCCGGGACGGGCACTGAAGCTTTCTTT
j_gene: TRBJ2-5; abundance: many; v_gene: TRBV7-2; d_gene: .; CDR3aa: CASSLGGIQETQYF; CDR3nt: TGTGCCAGCAGCTTAGGGGGGATTCAAGAGACCCAGTACTTC
j_gene: TRBJ1-2; abundance: many; v_gene: TRBV29-1; d_gene: .; CDR3aa: CSALPGGDYGYTF; CDR3nt: TGCAGCGCTCTACCCGGGGGTGACTATGGCTACACCTTC
j_gene: TRBJ1-1; abundance: few; v_gene: TRBV6-5; d_gene: .; CDR3aa: CARSYLSPGNTEAFF; CDR3nt: TGTGCCCGCAGTTACTTATCCCCAGGGAACACTGAAGCTTTCTTT
j_gene: TRBJ2-7; abundance: .; v_gene: TRBV5-1; d_gene: .; CDR3aa: CASSDGLDYEQYF; CDR3nt: TGCGCCAGCAGCGACGGCCTAGACTACGAGCAGTACTTC
j_gene: TRBJ2-5; abundance: many; v_gene: TRBV12-3/TRBV12-4; d_gene: .; CDR3aa: CASTPSGWGQETQYF; CDR3nt: TGTGCCAGCACCCCGAGCGGGTGGGGGCAAGAGACCCAGTACTTC
j_gene: TRBJ1-2; abundance: many; v_gene: TRBV5-1; d_gene: .; CDR3aa: CASSLATPTPGYTF; CDR3nt: TGCGCCAGCAGCTTGGCAACCCCGACGCCGGGCTACACCTTC
j_gene: TRBJ1-5; abundance: few; v_gene: TRBV7-8; d_gene: .; CDR3aa: CASSGDANQPQHF; CDR3nt: TGTGCCAGCAGCGGGGACGCTAATCAGCCCCAGCATTTT
j_gene: TRBJ2-7; abundance: few; v_gene: TRBV30; d_gene: .; CDR3aa: CAWSLEQGFSYEQYF; CDR3nt: TGTGCCTGGAGTTTGGAACAGGGTTTCTCCTACGAGCAGTACTTC
j_gene: TRBJ2-5; abundance: many; v_gene: TRBV6-1; d_gene: .; CDR3aa: CASSEGLTQETQYF; CDR3nt: TGTGCCAGCAGTGAAGGACTAACCCAAGAGACCCAGTACTTC
j_gene: TRBJ2-3; abundance: many; v_gene: TRBV4-1; d_gene: .; CDR3aa: CASSQELARADTQYF; CDR3nt: TGCGCCAGCAGCCAAGAGTTAGCCCGGGCAGATACGCAGTATTTT
j_gene: TRBJ1-5; abundance: few; v_gene: TRBV30; d_gene: .; CDR3aa: CAWSAGLGQPQHF; CDR3nt: TGTGCCTGGAGTGCGGGTCTGGGTCAGCCCCAGCATTTT
j_gene: TRBJ2-5; abundance: many; v_gene: TRBV20-1; d_gene: TRBD2; CDR3aa: CSASRLAGGSETQYF; CDR3nt: TGCAGTGCTAGTCGACTAGCGGGGGGTTCGGAGACCCAGTACTTC
j_gene: TRBJ1-1; abundance: .; v_gene: TRBV7-2; d_gene: .; CDR3aa: CTSSCRAGDTEAFF; CDR3nt: TGTACCAGCAGCTGCCGGGCAGGGGACACTGAAGCTTTCTTT
j_gene: TRBJ2-3; abundance: .; v_gene: TRBV10-3; d_gene: .; CDR3aa: CAISPRSGADTQYF; CDR3nt: TGTGCCATCAGCCCTCGGAGTGGTGCAGATACGCAGTATTTT
j_gene: TRBJ2-2; abundance: few; v_gene: TRBV20-1; d_gene: .; CDR3aa: CSARERLTGTGELFF; CDR3nt: TGCAGTGCTAGAGAAAGGCTCACGGGCACCGGGGAGCTGTTTTTT
j_gene: TRBJ2-1; abundance: many; v_gene: TRBV20-1; d_gene: TRBD1; CDR3aa: CSARDRGDRYNEQFF; CDR3nt: TGCAGTGCTAGAGATCGCGGGGACAGGTACAATGAGCAGTTCTTC
j_gene: TRBJ1-1; abundance: .; v_gene: TRBV28; d_gene: .; CDR3aa: CASSSPQIMNTEAFF; CDR3nt: TGTGCCAGCAGCTCACCCCAGATCATGAACACTGAAGCTTTCTTT
j_gene: TRBJ2-7; abundance: many; v_gene: TRBV29-1; d_gene: TRBD1; CDR3aa: CSAVAPDRTGDPYEQYF; CDR3nt: TGCAGCGCTGTTGCCCCCGATAGGACAGGGGATCCCTACGAGCAGTACTTC
j_gene: TRBJ1-5; abundance: many; v_gene: TRBV7-2; d_gene: TRBD1; CDR3aa: CASSGQGLNQPQHF; CDR3nt: TGTGCCAGCAGCGGACAGGGTCTTAATCAGCCCCAGCATTTT
j_gene: TRBJ2-1; abundance: many; v_gene: TRBV6-4; d_gene: .; CDR3aa: CASSLEGGSIGSYNEQFF; CDR3nt: TGTGCCAGCAGTCTGGAGGGTGGGTCCATAGGCTCCTACAATGAGCAGTTCTTC
j_gene: TRBJ2-1; abundance: many; v_gene: TRBV7-3; d_gene: TRBD2; CDR3aa: CASSPTSANNEQFF; CDR3nt: TGTGCCAGCAGCCCGACTAGCGCCAACAATGAGCAGTTCTTC
j_gene: TRBJ1-6; abundance: .; v_gene: TRBV12-3/TRBV12-4; d_gene: .; CDR3aa: CASSLPGNSPLHF; CDR3nt: TGTGCCAGCAGCTTACCAGGGAATTCACCCCTCCACTTT